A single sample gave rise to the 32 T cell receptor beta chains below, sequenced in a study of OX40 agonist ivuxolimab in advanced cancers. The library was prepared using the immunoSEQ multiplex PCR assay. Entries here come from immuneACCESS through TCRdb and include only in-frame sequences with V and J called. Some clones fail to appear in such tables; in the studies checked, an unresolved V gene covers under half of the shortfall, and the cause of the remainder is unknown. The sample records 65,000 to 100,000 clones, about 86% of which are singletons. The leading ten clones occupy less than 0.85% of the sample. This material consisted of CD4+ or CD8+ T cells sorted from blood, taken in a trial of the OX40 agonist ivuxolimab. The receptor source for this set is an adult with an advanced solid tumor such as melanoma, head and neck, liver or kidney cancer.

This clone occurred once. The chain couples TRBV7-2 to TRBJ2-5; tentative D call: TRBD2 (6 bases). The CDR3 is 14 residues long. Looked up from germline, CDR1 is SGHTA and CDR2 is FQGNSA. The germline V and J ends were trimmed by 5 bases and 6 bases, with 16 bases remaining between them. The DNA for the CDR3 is TGTGCCAGCAGCACAATGGCGGGAAGGCAGACCCAGTACTTC. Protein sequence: CASSTMAGRQTQYF.

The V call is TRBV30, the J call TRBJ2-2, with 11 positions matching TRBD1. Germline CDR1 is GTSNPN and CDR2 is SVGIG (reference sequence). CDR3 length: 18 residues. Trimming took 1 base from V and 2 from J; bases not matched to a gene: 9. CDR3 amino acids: CAWSDGQGALLNTGELFF. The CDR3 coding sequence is TGTGCCTGGAGTGACGGACAGGGGGCACTACTTAACACCGGGGAGCTGTTTTTT. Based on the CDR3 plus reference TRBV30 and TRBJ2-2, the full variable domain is SQTIHQWPATLVQPVGSPLSLECTVEGTSNPNLYWYRQAAGRGLQLLFYSVGIGQISSEVPQNLSASRPQDRQFILSSKKLLLSDSGFYLCAWSDGQGALLNTGELFFGEGSRLTVL.

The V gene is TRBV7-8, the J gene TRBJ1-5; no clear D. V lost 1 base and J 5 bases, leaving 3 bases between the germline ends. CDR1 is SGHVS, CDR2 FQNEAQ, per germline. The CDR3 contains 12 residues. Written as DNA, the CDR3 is TGTGCCAGCAGCTTAGAAGATCAGCCCCAGCATTTT. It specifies CASSLEDQPQHF.

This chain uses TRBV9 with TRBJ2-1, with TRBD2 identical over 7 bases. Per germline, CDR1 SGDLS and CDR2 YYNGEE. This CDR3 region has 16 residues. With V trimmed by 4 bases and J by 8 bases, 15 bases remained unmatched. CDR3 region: CASSSGGTTLGDEQFF. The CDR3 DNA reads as TGTGCCAGCAGCTCCGGGGGGACTACCCTCGGGGATGAGCAGTTCTTC.

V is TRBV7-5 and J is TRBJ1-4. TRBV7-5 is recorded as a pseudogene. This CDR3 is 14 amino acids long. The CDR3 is CARIPPGGEEKLFF. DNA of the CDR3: TGTGCCAGAATTCCTCCGGGCGGGGAGGAAAAACTGTTTTTT.

The DNA for the CDR3 is TGTGCCAGCAGCCAACAGGGTTCGAGGGTAGACATTCAGTACTTC. Translated, it gives CASSQQGSRVDIQYF. This sequence joins TRBV11-2 and TRBJ2-4, with D perhaps TRBD1 (6 bases). The germline gives CDR1 SGHAT, CDR2 FQNNGV. Deletions cut 5 bases from V and 8 bases from J, with 19 bases between. The CDR3 runs 15 residues.

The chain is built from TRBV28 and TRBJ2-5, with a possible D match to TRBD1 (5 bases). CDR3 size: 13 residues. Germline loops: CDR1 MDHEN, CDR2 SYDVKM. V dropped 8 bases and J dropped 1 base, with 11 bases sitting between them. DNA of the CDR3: TGTGCCAGCTCCTTGGACACCCAAGAGACCCAGTACTTC. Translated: CASSLDTQETQYF.

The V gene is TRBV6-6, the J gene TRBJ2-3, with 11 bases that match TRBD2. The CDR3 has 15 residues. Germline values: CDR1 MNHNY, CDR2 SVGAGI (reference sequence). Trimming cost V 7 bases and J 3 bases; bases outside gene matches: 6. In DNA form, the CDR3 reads TGTGCCAGCACTCGGAGGACTAGCGGGACAGATACGCAGTATTTT. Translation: CASTRRTSGTDTQYF.

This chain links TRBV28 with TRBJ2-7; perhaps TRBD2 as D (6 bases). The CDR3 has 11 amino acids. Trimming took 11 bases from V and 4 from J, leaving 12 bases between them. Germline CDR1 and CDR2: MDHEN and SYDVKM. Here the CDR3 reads CAAGSKYEQYF. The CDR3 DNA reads TGTGCCGCGGGATCAAAATACGAGCAGTACTTC. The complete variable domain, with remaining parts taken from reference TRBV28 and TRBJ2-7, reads DVKVTQSSRYLVKRTGEKVFLECVQDMDHENMFWYRQDPGLGLRLIYFSYDVKMKEKGDIPEGYSVSREKKERFSLILESASTNQTSMYLCAAGSKYEQYFGPGTRLTVT.

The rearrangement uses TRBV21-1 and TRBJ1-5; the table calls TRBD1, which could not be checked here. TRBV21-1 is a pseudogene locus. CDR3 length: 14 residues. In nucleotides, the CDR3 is TGTGCCAACAAGACAGGGGGAGGCAATCAGCCCCAGCATTTT. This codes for CANKTGGGNQPQHF.

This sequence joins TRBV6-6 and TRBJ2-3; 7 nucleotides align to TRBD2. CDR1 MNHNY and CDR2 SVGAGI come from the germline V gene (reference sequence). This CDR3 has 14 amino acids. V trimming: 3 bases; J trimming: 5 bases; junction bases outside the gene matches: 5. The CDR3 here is CASSYRDYRDTQYF. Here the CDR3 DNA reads TGTGCCAGCAGTTATCGGGACTACCGAGATACGCAGTATTTT.

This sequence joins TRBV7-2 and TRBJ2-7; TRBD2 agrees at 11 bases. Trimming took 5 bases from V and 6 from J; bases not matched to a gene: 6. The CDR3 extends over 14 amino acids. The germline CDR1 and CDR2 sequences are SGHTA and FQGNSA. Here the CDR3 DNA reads TGTGCCAGCAGCCCTAGCGGGAGGTGGGGCGAGCAGTACTTC. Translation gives CASSPSGRWGEQYF.

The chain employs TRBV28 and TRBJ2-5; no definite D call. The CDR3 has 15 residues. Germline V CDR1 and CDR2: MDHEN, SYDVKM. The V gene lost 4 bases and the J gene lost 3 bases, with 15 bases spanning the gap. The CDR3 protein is CASSSPQIRKETQYF. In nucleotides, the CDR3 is TGTGCCAGCAGTTCTCCCCAGATACGCAAAGAGACCCAGTACTTC.

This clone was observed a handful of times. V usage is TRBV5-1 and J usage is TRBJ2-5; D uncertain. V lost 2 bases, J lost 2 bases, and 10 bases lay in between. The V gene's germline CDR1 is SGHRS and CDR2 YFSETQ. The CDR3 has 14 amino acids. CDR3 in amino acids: CASSLQFEQETQYF. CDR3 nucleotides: TGCGCCAGCAGCTTACAGTTCGAACAAGAGACCCAGTACTTC.

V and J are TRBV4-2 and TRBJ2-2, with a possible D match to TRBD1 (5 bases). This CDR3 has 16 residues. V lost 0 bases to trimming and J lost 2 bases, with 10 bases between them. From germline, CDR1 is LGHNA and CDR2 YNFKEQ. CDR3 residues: CASSQENRLNTGELFF. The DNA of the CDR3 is TGTGCCAGCAGCCAAGAGAACAGGTTAAACACCGGGGAGCTGTTTTTT.

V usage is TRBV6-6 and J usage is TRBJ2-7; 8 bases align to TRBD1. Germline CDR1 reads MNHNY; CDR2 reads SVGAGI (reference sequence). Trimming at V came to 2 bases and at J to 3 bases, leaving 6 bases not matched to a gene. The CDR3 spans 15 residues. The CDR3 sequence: CASSYASGTGYEQYF. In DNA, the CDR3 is TGTGCCAGCAGTTACGCTTCCGGGACAGGCTACGAGCAGTACTTC.

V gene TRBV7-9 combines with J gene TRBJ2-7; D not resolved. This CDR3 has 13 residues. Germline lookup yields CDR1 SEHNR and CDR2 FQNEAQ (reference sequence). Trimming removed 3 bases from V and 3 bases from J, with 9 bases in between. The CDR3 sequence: CASSFSRNYEQYF. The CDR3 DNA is TGTGCCAGCAGCTTCAGCCGGAACTACGAGCAGTACTTC. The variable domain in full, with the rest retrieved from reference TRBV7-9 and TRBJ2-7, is DTGVSQNPRHKITKRGQNVTFRCDPISEHNRLYWYRQTLGQGPEFLTYFQNEAQLEKSRLLSDRFSAERPKGSFSTLEIQRTEQGDSAMYLCASSFSRNYEQYFGPGTRLTVT.

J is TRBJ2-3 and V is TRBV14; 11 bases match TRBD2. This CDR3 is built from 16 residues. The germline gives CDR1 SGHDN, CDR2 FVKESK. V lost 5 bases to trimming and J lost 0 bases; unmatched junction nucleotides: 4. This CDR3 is CASSGLAGGSTDTQYF. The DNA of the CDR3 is TGTGCCAGCAGCGGGCTAGCGGGAGGAAGCACAGATACGCAGTATTTT. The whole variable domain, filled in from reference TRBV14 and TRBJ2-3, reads EAGVTQFPSHSVIEKGQTVTLRCDPISGHDNLYWYRRVMGKEIKFLLHFVKESKQDESGMPNNRFLAERTGGTYSTLKVQPAELEDSGVYFCASSGLAGGSTDTQYFGPGTRLTVL.

CDR3 in DNA: TGCAGCGTTGGCCCCGCGGGCCCCCTCTACGAGCAGTACTTC. Its translation is CSVGPAGPLYEQYF. The J gene is TRBJ2-7, the V gene TRBV29-1, with D maybe TRBD2 (5 bases). The germline V gene encodes CDR1 SQVTM and CDR2 ANQGSEA. The CDR3 loop spans 14 amino acids. Deletions cut 4 bases from V and 3 bases from J, with 16 bases between.

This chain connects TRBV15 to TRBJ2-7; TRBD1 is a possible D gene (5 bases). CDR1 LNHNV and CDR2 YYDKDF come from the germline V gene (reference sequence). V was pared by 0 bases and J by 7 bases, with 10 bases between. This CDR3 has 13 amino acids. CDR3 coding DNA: TGTGCCACCAGCAGAGACAGGGTGGGGGAGCAGTACTTC. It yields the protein CATSRDRVGEQYF.

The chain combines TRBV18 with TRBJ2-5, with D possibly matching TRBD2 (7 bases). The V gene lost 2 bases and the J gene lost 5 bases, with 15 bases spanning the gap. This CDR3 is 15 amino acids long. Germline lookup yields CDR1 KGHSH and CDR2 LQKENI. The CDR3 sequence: CASSPSAQGGETQYF. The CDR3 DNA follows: TGTGCCAGCTCACCAAGCGCACAGGGAGGGGAGACCCAGTACTTC.

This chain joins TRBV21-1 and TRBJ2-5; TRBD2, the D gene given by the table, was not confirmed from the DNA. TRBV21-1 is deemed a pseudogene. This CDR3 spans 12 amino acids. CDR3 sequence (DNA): TGTGCCAGCAGCTTCTTACAAGAGACCCAGTACTTC. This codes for CASSFLQETQYF.

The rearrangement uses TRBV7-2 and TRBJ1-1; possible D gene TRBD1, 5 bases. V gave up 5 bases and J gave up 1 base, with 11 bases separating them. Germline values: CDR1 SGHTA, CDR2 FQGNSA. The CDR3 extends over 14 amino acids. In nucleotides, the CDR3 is TGTGCCAGCAGCAAAGCCGGGGCGAACACTGAAGCTTTCTTT. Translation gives CASSKAGANTEAFF.

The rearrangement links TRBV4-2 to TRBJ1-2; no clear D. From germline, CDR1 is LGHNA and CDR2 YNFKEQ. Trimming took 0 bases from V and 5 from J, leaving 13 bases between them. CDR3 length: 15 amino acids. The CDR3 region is CASSQDLTVQYGYTF. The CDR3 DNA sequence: TGTGCCAGCAGCCAAGATCTTACGGTGCAATATGGCTACACCTTC.

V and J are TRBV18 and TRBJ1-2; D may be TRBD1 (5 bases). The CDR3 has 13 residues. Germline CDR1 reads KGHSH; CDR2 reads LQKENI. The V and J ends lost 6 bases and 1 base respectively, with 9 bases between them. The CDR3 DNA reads TGTGCCAGCTCCCCGACAGATAACTATGGCTACACCTTC. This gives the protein CASSPTDNYGYTF.

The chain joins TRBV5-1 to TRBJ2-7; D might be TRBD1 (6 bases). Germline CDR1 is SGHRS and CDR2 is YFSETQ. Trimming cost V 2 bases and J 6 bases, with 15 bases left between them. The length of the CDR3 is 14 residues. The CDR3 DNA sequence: TGCGCCAGCAGCTTTACGGACAGCTCATCCGAGCAGTACTTC. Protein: CASSFTDSSSEQYF.

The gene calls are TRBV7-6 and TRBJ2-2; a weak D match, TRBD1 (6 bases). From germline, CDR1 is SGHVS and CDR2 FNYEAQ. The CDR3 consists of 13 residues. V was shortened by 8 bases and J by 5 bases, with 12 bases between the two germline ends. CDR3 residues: CASGGQITGELFF. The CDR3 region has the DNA TGTGCCAGCGGAGGACAGATAACCGGGGAGCTGTTTTTT.

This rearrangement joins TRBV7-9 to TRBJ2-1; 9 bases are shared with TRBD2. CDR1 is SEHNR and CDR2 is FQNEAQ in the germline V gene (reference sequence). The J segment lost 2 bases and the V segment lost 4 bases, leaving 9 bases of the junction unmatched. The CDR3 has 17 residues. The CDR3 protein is CASSSSAGGPTYNEQFF. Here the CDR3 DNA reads TGTGCCAGCAGCTCCTCAGCGGGAGGACCCACCTACAATGAGCAGTTCTTC.

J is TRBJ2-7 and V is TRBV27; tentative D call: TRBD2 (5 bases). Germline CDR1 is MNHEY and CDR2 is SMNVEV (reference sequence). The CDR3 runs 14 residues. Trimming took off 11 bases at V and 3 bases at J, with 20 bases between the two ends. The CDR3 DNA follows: TGTGCCGAAGGGAGCCCACGAACTCTCTACGAGCAGTACTTC. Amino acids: CAEGSPRTLYEQYF.

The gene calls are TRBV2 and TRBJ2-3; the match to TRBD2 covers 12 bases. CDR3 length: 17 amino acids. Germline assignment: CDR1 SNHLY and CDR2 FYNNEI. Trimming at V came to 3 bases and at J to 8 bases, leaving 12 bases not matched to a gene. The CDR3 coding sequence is TGTGCCAGCAGTGACCGCCTAGCGGGAGGGCCGGGGAGTACGCAGTATTTT. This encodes CASSDRLAGGPGSTQYF. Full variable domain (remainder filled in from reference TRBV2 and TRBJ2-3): EPEVTQTPSHQVTQMGQEVILRCVPISNHLYFYWYRQILGQKVEFLVSFYNNEISEKSEIFDDQFSVERPDGSNFTLKIRSTKLEDSAMYFCASSDRLAGGPGSTQYFGPGTRLTVL.

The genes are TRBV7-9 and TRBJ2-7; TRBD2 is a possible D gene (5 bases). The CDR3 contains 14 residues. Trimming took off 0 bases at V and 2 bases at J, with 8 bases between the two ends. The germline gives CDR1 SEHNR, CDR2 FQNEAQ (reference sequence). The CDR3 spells CASSLAGETYEQYF. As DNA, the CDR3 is TGTGCCAGCAGCTTAGCGGGAGAGACCTACGAGCAGTACTTC.

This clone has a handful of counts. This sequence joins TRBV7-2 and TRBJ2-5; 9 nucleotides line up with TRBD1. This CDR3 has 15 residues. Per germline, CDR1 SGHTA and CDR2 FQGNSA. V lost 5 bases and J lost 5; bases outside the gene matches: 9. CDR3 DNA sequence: TGTGCCAGCAGCGCCGGGACAGGGTTTAGGGAGACCCAGTACTTC. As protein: CASSAGTGFRETQYF.